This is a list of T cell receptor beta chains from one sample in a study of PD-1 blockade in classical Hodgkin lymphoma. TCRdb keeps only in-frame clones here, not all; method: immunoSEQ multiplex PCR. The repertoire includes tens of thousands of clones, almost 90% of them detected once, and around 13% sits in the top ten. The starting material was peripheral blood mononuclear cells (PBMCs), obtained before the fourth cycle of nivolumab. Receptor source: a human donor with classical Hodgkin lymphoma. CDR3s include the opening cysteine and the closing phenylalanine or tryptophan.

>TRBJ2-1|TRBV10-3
CAITATPSGEQFF
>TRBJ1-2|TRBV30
CAWSRGQPFFGYTF
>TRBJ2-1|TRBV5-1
CASSLTPSGEWGNEQFF
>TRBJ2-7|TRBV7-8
CASSLDPTGSYEQYF
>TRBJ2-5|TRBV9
CASSANTPRGSETQYF
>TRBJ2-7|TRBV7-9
CASSLMVDRVFEQYF
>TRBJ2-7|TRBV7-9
CASRLTSGGPYEQYF
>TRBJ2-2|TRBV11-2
CASSFKGAGAPNTGELFF
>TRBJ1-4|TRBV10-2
CASSDRALGPYEKLFF
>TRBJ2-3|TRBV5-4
CASSFSGASTDTQYF